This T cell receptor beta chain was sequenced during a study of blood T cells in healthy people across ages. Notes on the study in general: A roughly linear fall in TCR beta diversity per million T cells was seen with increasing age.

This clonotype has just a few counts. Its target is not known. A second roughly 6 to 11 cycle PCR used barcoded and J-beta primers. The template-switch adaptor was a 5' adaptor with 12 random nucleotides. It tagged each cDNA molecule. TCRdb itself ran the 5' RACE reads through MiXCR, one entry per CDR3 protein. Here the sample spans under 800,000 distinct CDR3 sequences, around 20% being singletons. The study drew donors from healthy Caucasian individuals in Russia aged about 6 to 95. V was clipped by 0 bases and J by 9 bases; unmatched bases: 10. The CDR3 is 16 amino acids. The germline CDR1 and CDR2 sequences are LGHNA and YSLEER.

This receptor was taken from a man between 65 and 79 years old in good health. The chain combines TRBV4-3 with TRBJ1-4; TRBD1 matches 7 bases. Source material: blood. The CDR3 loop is CASSQEPRDSRKKLFF. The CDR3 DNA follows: TGCGCCAGCAGCCAAGAGCCCCGGGACAGTAGGAAAAAACTGTTTTTT.